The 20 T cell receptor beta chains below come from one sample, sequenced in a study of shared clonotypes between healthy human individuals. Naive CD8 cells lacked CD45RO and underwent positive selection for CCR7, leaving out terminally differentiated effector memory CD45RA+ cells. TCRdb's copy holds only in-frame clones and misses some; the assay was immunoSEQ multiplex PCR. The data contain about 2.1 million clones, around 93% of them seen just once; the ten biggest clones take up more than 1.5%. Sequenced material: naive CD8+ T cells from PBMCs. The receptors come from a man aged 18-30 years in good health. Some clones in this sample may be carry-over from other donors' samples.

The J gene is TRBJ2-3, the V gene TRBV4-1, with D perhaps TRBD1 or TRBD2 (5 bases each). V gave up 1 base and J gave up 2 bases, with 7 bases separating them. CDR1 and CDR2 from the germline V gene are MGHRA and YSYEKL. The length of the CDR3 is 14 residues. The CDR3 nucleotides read TGCGCCAGCAGCCAAGTCGGGACCACAGATACGCAGTATTTT. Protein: CASSQVGTTDTQYF.

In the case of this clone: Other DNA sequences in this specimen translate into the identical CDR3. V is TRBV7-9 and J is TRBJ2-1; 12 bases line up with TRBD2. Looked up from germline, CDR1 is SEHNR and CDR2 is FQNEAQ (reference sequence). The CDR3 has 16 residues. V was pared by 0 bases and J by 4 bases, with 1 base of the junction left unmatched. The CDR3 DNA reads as TGTGCCAGCAGCTTAGCAGGACTAGCGGGATACAATGAGCAGTTCTTC. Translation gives CASSLAGLAGYNEQFF.

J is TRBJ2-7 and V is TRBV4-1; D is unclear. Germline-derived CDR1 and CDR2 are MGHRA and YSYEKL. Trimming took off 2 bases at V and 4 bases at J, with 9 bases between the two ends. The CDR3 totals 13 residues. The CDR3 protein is CASSQKWGYEQYF. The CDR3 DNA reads TGCGCCAGCAGCCAAAAGTGGGGTTACGAGCAGTACTTC.

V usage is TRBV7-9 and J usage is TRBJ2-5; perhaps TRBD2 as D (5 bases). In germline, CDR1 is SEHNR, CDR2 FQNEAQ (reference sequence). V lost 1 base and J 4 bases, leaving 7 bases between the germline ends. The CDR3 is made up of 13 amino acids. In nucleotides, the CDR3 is TGTGCCAGCAGCTTAGTTGAGGGAGAGACCCAGTACTTC. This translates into CASSLVEGETQYF. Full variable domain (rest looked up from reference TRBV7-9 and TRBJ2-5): DTGVSQNPRHKITKRGQNVTFRCDPISEHNRLYWYRQTLGQGPEFLTYFQNEAQLEKSRLLSDRFSAERPKGSFSTLEIQRTEQGDSAMYLCASSLVEGETQYFGPGTRLLVL.

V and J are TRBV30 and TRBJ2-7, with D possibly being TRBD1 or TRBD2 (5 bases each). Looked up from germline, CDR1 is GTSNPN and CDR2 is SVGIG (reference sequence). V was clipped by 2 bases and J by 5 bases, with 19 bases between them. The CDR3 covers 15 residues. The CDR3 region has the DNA TGTGCCTGGAGTAGGGGACCGGGAATCGGACACGAGCAGTACTTC. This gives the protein CAWSRGPGIGHEQYF. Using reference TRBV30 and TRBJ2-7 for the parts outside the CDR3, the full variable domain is SQTIHQWPATLVQPVGSPLSLECTVEGTSNPNLYWYRQAAGRGLQLLFYSVGIGQISSEVPQNLSASRPQDRQFILSSKKLLLSDSGFYLCAWSRGPGIGHEQYFGPGTRLTVT.

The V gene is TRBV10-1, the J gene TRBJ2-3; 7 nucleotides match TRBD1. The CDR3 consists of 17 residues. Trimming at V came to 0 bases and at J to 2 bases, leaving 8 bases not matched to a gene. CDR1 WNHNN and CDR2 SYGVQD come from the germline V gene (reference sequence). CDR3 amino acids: CASSESKWDSLTDTQYF. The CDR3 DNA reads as TGCGCCAGCAGTGAGTCGAAATGGGACAGTCTCACAGATACGCAGTATTTT.

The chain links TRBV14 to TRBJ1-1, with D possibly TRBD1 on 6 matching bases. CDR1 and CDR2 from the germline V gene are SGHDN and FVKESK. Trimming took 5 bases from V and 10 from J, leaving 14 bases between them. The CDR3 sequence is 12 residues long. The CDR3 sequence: CASSTGFAGAFF. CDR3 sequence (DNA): TGTGCCAGCAGCACAGGGTTCGCAGGAGCTTTCTTT.

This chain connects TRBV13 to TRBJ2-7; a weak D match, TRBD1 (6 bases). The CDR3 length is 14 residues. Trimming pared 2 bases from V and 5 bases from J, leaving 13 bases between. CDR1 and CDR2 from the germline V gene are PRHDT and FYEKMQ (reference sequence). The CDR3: CASSLSQGSDEQYF. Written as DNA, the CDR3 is TGTGCCAGCAGCTTATCACAGGGTTCCGACGAGCAGTACTTC.

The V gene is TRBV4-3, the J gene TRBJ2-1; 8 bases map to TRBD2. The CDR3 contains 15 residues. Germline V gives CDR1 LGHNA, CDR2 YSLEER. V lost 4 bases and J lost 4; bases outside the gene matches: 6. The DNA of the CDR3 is TGCGCCAGCAGCCCCAGCGGGGGAGAGTACAATGAGCAGTTCTTC. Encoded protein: CASSPSGGEYNEQFF.

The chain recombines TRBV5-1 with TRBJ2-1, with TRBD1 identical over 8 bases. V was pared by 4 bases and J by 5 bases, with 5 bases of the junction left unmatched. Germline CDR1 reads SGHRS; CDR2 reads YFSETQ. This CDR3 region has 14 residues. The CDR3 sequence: CASSGTGMNNEQFF. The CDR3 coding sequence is TGCGCCAGCAGCGGGACAGGTATGAACAATGAGCAGTTCTTC.

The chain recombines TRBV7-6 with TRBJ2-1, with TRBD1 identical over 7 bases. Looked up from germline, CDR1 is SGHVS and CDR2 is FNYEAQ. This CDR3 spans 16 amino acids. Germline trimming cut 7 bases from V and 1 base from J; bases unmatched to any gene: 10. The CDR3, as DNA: TGTGCCAGCAAGAAACAGGGGCCTGGGTCCTACAATGAGCAGTTCTTC. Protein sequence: CASKKQGPGSYNEQFF. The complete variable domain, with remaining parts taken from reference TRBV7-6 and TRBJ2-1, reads GAGVSQSPRYKVTKRGQDVALRCDPISGHVSLYWYRQALGQGPEFLTYFNYEAQQDKSGLPNDRFSAERPEGSISTLTIQRTEQRDSAMYRCASKKQGPGSYNEQFFGPGTRLTVL.

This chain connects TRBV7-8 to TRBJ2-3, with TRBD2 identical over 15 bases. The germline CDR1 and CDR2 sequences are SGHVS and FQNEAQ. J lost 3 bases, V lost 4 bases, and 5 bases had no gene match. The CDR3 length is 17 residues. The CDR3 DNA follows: TGTGCCAGCAGCTACGGACTAGCGGGAGGGACTACAGATACGCAGTATTTT. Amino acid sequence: CASSYGLAGGTTDTQYF. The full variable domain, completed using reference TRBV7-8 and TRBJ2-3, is GAGVSQSPRYKVAKRGQDVALRCDPISGHVSLFWYQQALGQGPEFLTYFQNEAQLDKSGLPSDRFFAERPEGSVSTLKIQRTQQEDSAVYLCASSYGLAGGTTDTQYFGPGTRLTVL.

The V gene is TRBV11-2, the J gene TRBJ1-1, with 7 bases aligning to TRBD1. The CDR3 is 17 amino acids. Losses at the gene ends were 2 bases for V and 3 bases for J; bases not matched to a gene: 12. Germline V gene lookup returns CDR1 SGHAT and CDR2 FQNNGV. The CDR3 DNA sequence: TGTGCCAGCAGCTTACAACCCGGGACAGAGCGTGACACTGAAGCTTTCTTT. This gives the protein CASSLQPGTERDTEAFF.

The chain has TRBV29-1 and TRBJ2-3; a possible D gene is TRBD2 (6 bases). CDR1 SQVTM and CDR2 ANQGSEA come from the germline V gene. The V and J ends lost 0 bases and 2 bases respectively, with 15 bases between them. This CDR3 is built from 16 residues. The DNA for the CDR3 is TGCAGCGTTGAAGATCTTCTCACGGGGGACACAGATACGCAGTATTTT. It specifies CSVEDLLTGDTDTQYF.

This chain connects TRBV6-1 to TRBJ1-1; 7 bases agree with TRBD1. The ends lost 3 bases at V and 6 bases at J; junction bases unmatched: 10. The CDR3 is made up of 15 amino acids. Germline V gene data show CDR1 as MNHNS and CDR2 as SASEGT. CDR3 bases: TGTGCCAGCAGTGACATCCGACAGGGACCATCTGAAGCTTTCTTT. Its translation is CASSDIRQGPSEAFF.

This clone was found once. CDR3 amino acids: CASTATQNTGELFF. In DNA, the CDR3 is TGTGCCAGCACCGCGACACAGAACACCGGGGAGCTGTTTTTT. This chain uses TRBV27 with TRBJ2-2, with no clear D. V lost 7 bases and J lost 1, with 10 bases in between. The CDR3 runs to 14 residues. Germline loops: CDR1 MNHEY, CDR2 SMNVEV (reference sequence).

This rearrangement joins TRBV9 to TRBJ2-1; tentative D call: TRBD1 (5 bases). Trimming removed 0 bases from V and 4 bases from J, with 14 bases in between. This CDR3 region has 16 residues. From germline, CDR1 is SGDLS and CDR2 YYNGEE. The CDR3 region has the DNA TGTGCCAGCAGCGTAGGTTCGCGACAGATGTACAATGAGCAGTTCTTC. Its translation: CASSVGSRQMYNEQFF.

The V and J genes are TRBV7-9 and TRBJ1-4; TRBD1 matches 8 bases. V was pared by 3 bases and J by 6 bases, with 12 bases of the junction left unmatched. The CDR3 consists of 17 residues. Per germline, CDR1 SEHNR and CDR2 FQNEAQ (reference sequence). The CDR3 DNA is TGTGCCAGCAGCTTCCGGGACAGGTACTTTGGGGATGAAAAACTGTTTTTT. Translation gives CASSFRDRYFGDEKLFF.

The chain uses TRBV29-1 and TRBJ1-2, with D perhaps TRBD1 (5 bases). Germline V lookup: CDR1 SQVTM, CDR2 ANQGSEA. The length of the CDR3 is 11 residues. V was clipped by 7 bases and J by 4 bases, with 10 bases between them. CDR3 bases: TGCAGCGACGACAGCTTCTATGGCTACACCTTC. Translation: CSDDSFYGYTF.

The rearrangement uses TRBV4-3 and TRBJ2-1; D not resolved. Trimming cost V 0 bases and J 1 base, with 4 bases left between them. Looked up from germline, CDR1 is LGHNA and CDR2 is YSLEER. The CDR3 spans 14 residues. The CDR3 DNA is TGCGCCAGCAGCCAAGACTGGTCCTACAATGAGCAGTTCTTC. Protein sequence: CASSQDWSYNEQFF.